This entry features one T cell receptor beta chain sequence. The CDR3 is 12 amino acids. The germline V and J ends were trimmed by 2 bases and 6 bases, with 8 bases remaining between them. Germline CDR1 reads MNHEY; CDR2 reads SVGAGI. Healthy bone marrow donors made up the donors. This sample stems from a study of cytomegalovirus exposure and HLA in healthy donors. The PCR employed 60 Vbeta primers together with 13 Jbeta primers. Profiling relied on immunoSEQ multiplex PCR, and the TCRdb table lists in-frame clones only, not all of them. This table has approximately 120,000 clones, nearly 70% appearing once.

This rearrangement joins TRBV6-5 to TRBJ2-7, with D perhaps TRBD1 (5 bases). The TCR originated in a woman aged 70-85 years in good health and CMV-seropositive. Sequences were obtained from PBMCs. The CDR3 nucleotides read TGTGCCAGCAGTTACCATCAGGGCGAGCAGTACTTC. Its protein product is CASSYHQGEQYF.